This TCR beta chain comes out of a study of cytomegalovirus exposure and HLA in healthy donors. 60 Vbeta and 13 Jbeta primers were used in PCR. Profiling relied on immunoSEQ multiplex PCR, and the TCRdb table lists in-frame clones only, not all of them. This sample has 150,000 to 200,000 clones, with roughly 87% found just once. Germline-derived CDR1 and CDR2 are PRHDT and FYEKMQ (reference sequence). This CDR3 region has 15 residues. The V end was cut by 5 bases, the J end by 9 bases, with 17 bases between. Source material: PBMCs. The receptor was derived from a man aged 50 to 59 in good health and CMV-seropositive. This chain links TRBV13 with TRBJ1-6; D possibly corresponds to TRBD1 (5 bases). The CDR3 DNA is TGTGCCAGCAGCAGGGGCCAGGCTGGTATTTCACCCCTCCACTTT. Its protein product is CASSRGQAGISPLHF.